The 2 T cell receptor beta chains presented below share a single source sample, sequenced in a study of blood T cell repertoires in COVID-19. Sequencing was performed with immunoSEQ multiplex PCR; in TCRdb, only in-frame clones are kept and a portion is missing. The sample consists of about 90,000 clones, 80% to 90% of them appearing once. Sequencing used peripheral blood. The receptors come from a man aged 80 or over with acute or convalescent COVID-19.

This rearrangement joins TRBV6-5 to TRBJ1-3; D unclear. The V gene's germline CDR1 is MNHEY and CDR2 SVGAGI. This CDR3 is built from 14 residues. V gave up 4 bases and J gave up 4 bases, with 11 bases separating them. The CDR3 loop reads CASSLAYGGNTIYF. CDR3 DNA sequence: TGTGCCAGCAGTTTAGCATACGGCGGAAACACCATATATTTT.

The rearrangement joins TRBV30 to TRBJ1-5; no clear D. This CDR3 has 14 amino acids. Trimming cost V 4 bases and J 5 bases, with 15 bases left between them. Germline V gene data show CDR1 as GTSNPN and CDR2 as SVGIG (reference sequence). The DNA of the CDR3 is TGTGCCTGGACGCGTAGCGGTGGCGATCAGCCCCAGCATTTT. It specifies CAWTRSGGDQPQHF.